This is a list of T cell receptor beta chains from one sample in a study of T cell responses to AZD1222 COVID-19 vaccine. Libraries were prepared by immunoSEQ multiplex PCR; TCRdb keeps only in-frame clonotypes and omits some of them. Here the sample spans 120,000 to 150,000 clones, 85% to 90% being singletons. The input for sequencing was peripheral blood, taken 28 days after the second AZD1222 dose. These receptors originate from an adult who received the AZD1222 COVID-19 vaccine. Each CDR3 is given without its conserved first and last residue.

V gene,CDR3 length,J gene,CDR3 protein
TRBV9,13,TRBJ2-7,ASSVAGSMAYEQY
TRBV28,13,TRBJ1-1,ASSFSGVGNTEAF
TRBV5-4,14,TRBJ2-3,ASSPTTQSSTDTQY
TRBV24-1,13,TRBJ2-5,ATSGFEGRGETQY
TRBV5-1,14,TRBJ2-1,ASFSGMDRGYNEQF
TRBV11-2,13,TRBJ1-6,ASSTSGSYNSPLH
TRBV6-6,13,TRBJ2-1,ASSPRLAGDNEQF
TRBV30,13,TRBJ2-7,AWSVRRGPGNEQY
TRBV6-5,13,TRBJ1-2,ASSPGTGGIYGYT
TRBV19,14,TRBJ2-1,ASSSYRLAGRDEQF
TRBV28,15,TRBJ2-5,ASSLGRIGVGRETQY
TRBV19,15,TRBJ2-6,ASRASGISSGANVLT
TRBV7-2,14,TRBJ1-1,ASSLAPVRWDTEAF
TRBV7-2,13,TRBJ1-6,ASTPMGSYNSPLH
TRBV7-9,11,TRBJ1-4,ASSLATNEKLF
TRBV28,12,TRBJ2-1,ASSPDRSYNEQF
TRBV30,9,TRBJ2-7,AWSLVYEQY
TRBV5-6,13,TRBJ2-1,ASSLRLAGVNEQF
TRBV7-9,14,TRBJ1-6,ASSQGTGGNNSPLH
TRBV14,11,TRBJ1-2,ASSPRILSGYT
TRBV27,13,TRBJ1-6,ASSFVINVNSPLH
TRBV7-2,11,TRBJ1-1,ASRGGFGTEAF
TRBV28,10,TRBJ1-1,ASIRETDEAF
TRBV7-6,11,TRBJ2-5,ASSRQVEETQY
TRBV12-3/TRBV12-4,11,TRBJ2-5,ASMGHPGSTQY
TRBV7-9,13,TRBJ2-5,ASSLGGGGQETQY
TRBV6-4,11,TRBJ2-1,ASSAQGYNEQF
TRBV7-9,14,TRBJ1-4,ASSQGTVSTNEKLF
TRBV6-2/TRBV6-3,12,TRBJ2-7,ASSSREWTYEQY
TRBV28,13,TRBJ1-2,ASSLRVRVGYGYT
TRBV7-9,16,TRBJ2-2,ASSPIGLWTLNTGELF
TRBV5-4,12,TRBJ1-1,ASSPPPLNTEAF
TRBV19,10,TRBJ1-5,ASRLGTGPQH
TRBV6-6,16,TRBJ1-5,ASRRRTGAEGSNQPQH
TRBV5-6,13,TRBJ1-2,ASDRGQTANYGYT